The 21 T cell receptor beta chains reported below all come from one sample, sequenced in a study of T cell responses to AZD1222 COVID-19 vaccine (dated by TCRdb to the early 2020s). The protocol used for the library was the immunoSEQ multiplex PCR assay. The table was pulled from immuneACCESS by TCRdb, which kept in-frame rearrangements only. Such tables lose some clones; where checked, under half of the loss comes from unresolved V genes, and the rest has no known cause. This sample is represented by about 120,000 clones; approximately 90% of them were singletons. The top ten hold 1.5% to 2% of the sample. The time point label corresponds to: baseline before first vaccination. The source was peripheral blood, collected on day 0 of AZD1222 vaccination. The receptors come from an adult in good health.

V usage is TRBV9 and J usage is TRBJ1-4; 7 nucleotides line up with TRBD1. V shed 4 bases and J 8 bases; nucleotides not matched to a gene: 11. CDR1 is SGDLS, CDR2 YYNGEE, per germline. This CDR3 comprises 15 residues. The CDR3 region is CASSQGGTAREKLFF. In DNA, the CDR3 is TGTGCCAGCAGCCAAGGGGGGACAGCGAGGGAAAAACTGTTTTTT.

This chain joins TRBV6-1 and TRBJ2-3; D possibly corresponds to TRBD1 (6 bases). This CDR3 is 16 amino acids long. V was shortened by 3 bases and J by 5 bases, with 18 bases between the two germline ends. The germline gives CDR1 MNHNS, CDR2 SASEGT. The CDR3 loop reads CASSEYGMGAGDTQYF. As DNA, the CDR3 is TGTGCCAGCAGTGAGTACGGGATGGGGGCTGGAGATACGCAGTATTTT.

DNA of the CDR3: TGTGCCAGCAGCACTTGGGACAGGGGCTATGAAAAACTGTTTTTT. It encodes CASSTWDRGYEKLFF. This chain uses TRBV7-9 with TRBJ1-4, with 10 nucleotides matching TRBD1. In germline, CDR1 is SEHNR, CDR2 FQNEAQ (reference sequence). This CDR3 comprises 15 residues. V shed 5 bases and J 6 bases; nucleotides not matched to a gene: 6.

The chain recombines TRBV29-1 with TRBJ2-2; 8 bases fit TRBD1. J lost 4 bases, V lost 7 bases, and 2 bases had no gene match. Germline CDR1 is SQVTM and CDR2 is ANQGSEA. This CDR3 spans 12 amino acids. The CDR3 loop reads CSGGQATGELFF. The CDR3 DNA sequence: TGCAGCGGGGGACAGGCCACCGGGGAGCTGTTTTTT.

The chain couples TRBV18 to TRBJ2-7; the match to TRBD1 covers 7 bases. This CDR3 has 15 amino acids. Germline loops: CDR1 KGHSH, CDR2 LQKENI. The V and J ends lost 4 bases and 3 bases, in that order; junction bases with no gene match: 9. The CDR3 is CASSREGGGYYEQYF. The CDR3 nucleotides are TGTGCCAGCTCACGCGAAGGGGGCGGCTACTACGAGCAGTACTTC.

This clone has only a few counts. The CDR3 coding sequence is TGTGCCAGCAGCTTGGGACAGGACTCCTACAATGAGCAGTTCTTC. It specifies CASSLGQDSYNEQFF. The genes are TRBV5-4 and TRBJ2-1, with D tentatively TRBD1 (6 bases). V shed 0 bases and J shed 0 bases, with 7 bases lying between them. CDR1 SGHNT and CDR2 YYREEE come from the germline V gene (reference sequence). This CDR3 comprises 15 residues.

This chain connects TRBV3-1 (or the pseudogene TRBV3-2) to TRBJ2-7, with a tentative D call TRBD1 (6 bases). The CDR3 has 15 residues. Germline-derived CDR1 and CDR2 are LGHDT and YNNKEL (reference sequence). Trimming shortened V by 1 base and J by 3 bases, and 13 bases separated the two germline ends. For the CDR3, the DNA is TGTGCCAGCAGCCAAGTAACAGGGTCGGTCTACGAGCAGTACTTC. This translates into CASSQVTGSVYEQYF.

The V gene is TRBV5-1, the J gene TRBJ2-1, with D maybe TRBD2 (6 bases). This CDR3 has 20 residues. Germline values: CDR1 SGHRS, CDR2 YFSETQ. Trimming removed 0 bases at V and 0 bases at J, with 22 bases between. CDR3 in DNA: TGCGCCAGCAGCTTGGCCCCATCCGGGGGACCACAGAGCTCCTACAATGAGCAGTTCTTC. Its protein product is CASSLAPSGGPQSSYNEQFF. Full variable domain (rest looked up from reference TRBV5-1 and TRBJ2-1): KAGVTQTPRYLIKTRGQQVTLSCSPISGHRSVSWYQQTPGQGLQFLFEYFSETQRNKGNFPGRFSGRQFSNSRSEMNVSTLELGDSALYLCASSLAPSGGPQSSYNEQFFGPGTRLTVL.

The rearrangement links TRBV5-1 to TRBJ1-1, with no clear D. The CDR3 is made up of 13 amino acids. Germline CDR1 reads SGHRS; CDR2 reads YFSETQ. Between the trimmed V and J ends, which lost 4 bases and 9 bases, there was a span of 16 bases. Here the CDR3 DNA reads TGCGCCAGCAGCCAAACCCTCGGAAGCCAAGCTTTCTTT. Amino acids: CASSQTLGSQAFF. The variable domain in full, completed from reference TRBV5-1 and TRBJ1-1, reads KAGVTQTPRYLIKTRGQQVTLSCSPISGHRSVSWYQQTPGQGLQFLFEYFSETQRNKGNFPGRFSGRQFSNSRSEMNVSTLELGDSALYLCASSQTLGSQAFFGQGTRLTVV.

This chain's CDR3 is CASSYGDSGSQETQYF. The CDR3 nucleotides read TGTGCCAGCAGTTACGGTGATAGCGGGAGCCAAGAGACCCAGTACTTC. V and J are TRBV6-6 and TRBJ2-5; 9 positions match TRBD2. The trim removed 2 bases at V and 1 base at J, leaving 5 bases unmatched. This CDR3 has 16 amino acids. Germline CDR1 is MNHNY and CDR2 is SVGAGI (reference sequence).

The J gene is TRBJ1-5, the V gene TRBV9; D is unresolved. This CDR3 contains 14 residues. Looked up from germline, CDR1 is SGDLS and CDR2 is YYNGEE. V dropped 0 bases and J dropped 7 bases, with 11 bases sitting between them. CDR3 in DNA: TGTGCCAGCAGCGTAGAGGGAGGGTTGCAGCCCCAGCATTTT. Encoded protein: CASSVEGGLQPQHF.

In this sample, this clone turned up a few times. The chain links TRBV15 to TRBJ2-5, with 10 bases identical to TRBD2. V shed 3 bases, J shed 4 bases, and the junction held 11 bases outside the gene matches. Germline V gives CDR1 LNHNV, CDR2 YYDKDF (reference sequence). The CDR3 length is 17 residues. The CDR3 spells CATSRFQREGLVETQYF. The DNA for the CDR3 is TGTGCCACCAGCAGGTTCCAGCGGGAGGGCCTGGTAGAGACCCAGTACTTC.

The V gene is TRBV14, the J gene TRBJ1-4; 7 nucleotides align to TRBD1. This CDR3 is built from 15 residues. Germline CDR1 SGHDN, CDR2 FVKESK. The trim removed 0 bases at V and 8 bases at J, leaving 6 bases unmatched. The CDR3 DNA reads as TGTGCCAGCAGCCAAGAGGGACAGCTAGGGGAAAAACTGTTTTTT. Its protein is CASSQEGQLGEKLFF.

J is TRBJ2-5 and V is TRBV11-2, with D possibly TRBD1 on 5 matching bases. The germline V and J ends were trimmed by 1 base and 5 bases, with 14 bases remaining between them. The CDR3 is 15 residues long. Looked up from germline, CDR1 is SGHAT and CDR2 is FQNNGV. CDR3 sequence (DNA): TGTGCCAGCAGCTTAGTCTACGTAGCAGGGGAGACCCAGTACTTC. This codes for CASSLVYVAGETQYF.

Only one count was recorded for this clone. This chain joins TRBV19 and TRBJ1-6; perhaps TRBD1 as D (5 bases). Deletions cut 3 bases from V and 7 bases from J, with 13 bases between. The CDR3 consists of 15 residues. From germline, CDR1 is LNHDA and CDR2 SQIVND (reference sequence). The CDR3 nucleotides read TGTGCCAGTAGTATGGGCAGGGCGTACAATTCACCCCTCCACTTT. It specifies CASSMGRAYNSPLHF.

The rearrangement links TRBV6-2 or TRBV6-3 to TRBJ2-2; D is unclear. There are 15 residues in the CDR3. Germline V gene data show CDR1 as MNHEY and CDR2 as SVGEGT. The V and J ends lost 0 bases and 5 bases respectively, with 10 bases between them. CDR3: CASSYSPRETGELFF. Here the CDR3 DNA reads TGTGCCAGCAGTTACTCCCCGCGAGAGACCGGGGAGCTGTTTTTT.

The chain links TRBV2 to TRBJ2-2; D unclear. Germline V CDR1 and CDR2: SNHLY, FYNNEI. The CDR3 loop spans 16 amino acids. The ends were cut back, 7 bases at V and 2 bases at J, with 17 bases in the middle. The CDR3 protein is CASNTKGLVNTGELFF. In nucleotides, the CDR3 is TGTGCCAGCAACACTAAGGGTTTGGTCAACACCGGGGAGCTGTTTTTT.

The chain couples TRBV10-3 to TRBJ2-5, with D possibly matching TRBD1 (6 bases). This CDR3 is 13 amino acids long. Trimming removed 10 bases from V and 5 bases from J, with 17 bases in between. Looked up from germline, CDR1 is ENHRY and CDR2 is SYGVKD. The DNA for the CDR3 is TGTGCCACAGTACAGGGTAATGATGAGACCCAGTACTTC. This gives the protein CATVQGNDETQYF.

This rearrangement joins TRBV6-2 or TRBV6-3 to TRBJ2-7, with TRBD1 matching over 8 bases. The CDR3 sequence is 14 residues long. Germline V gene sequence: CDR1 MNHEY, CDR2 SVGEGT. The V and J ends lost 5 bases and 4 bases, in that order; junction bases with no gene match: 7. Written as DNA, the CDR3 is TGTGCCAGCAGTCCAGGGGGCCCACCTTACGAGCAGTACTTC. This encodes CASSPGGPPYEQYF.

This clone was counted only a few times. The identical CDR3 is also encoded by other nucleotide sequences in the sample. The J gene is TRBJ1-1, the V gene TRBV18, with D perhaps TRBD1 (5 bases). CDR1 is KGHSH, CDR2 LQKENI, per germline. Between the trimmed V and J ends, which lost 4 bases and 2 bases, there was a span of 8 bases. This CDR3 is built from 13 residues. The CDR3, as DNA: TGTGCCAGCTCACGAGACAGTAACACTGAAGCTTTCTTT. Translation gives CASSRDSNTEAFF.

The V and J genes are TRBV7-2 and TRBJ2-7; TRBD2 agrees at 10 bases. The trim removed 4 bases at V and 6 bases at J, leaving 3 bases unmatched. The CDR3 totals 13 residues. Germline CDR1 is SGHTA and CDR2 is FQGNSA. The CDR3 here is CASSSSGRREQYV. The CDR3 nucleotides are TGTGCCAGCAGCTCTAGCGGGAGACGCGAGCAGTACGTC.